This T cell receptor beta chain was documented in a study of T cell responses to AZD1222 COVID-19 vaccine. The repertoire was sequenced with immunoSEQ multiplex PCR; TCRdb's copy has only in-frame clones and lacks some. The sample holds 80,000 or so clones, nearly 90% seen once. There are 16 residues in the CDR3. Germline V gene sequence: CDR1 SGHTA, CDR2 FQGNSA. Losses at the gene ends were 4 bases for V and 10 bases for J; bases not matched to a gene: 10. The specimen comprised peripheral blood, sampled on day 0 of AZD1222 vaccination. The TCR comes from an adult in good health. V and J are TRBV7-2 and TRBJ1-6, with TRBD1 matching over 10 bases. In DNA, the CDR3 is TGTGCCAGCAGCTCCCTCGGGACAGGGGTTCAATCACCCCTCCACTTT. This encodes CASSSLGTGVQSPLHF. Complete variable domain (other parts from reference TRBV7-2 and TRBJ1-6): GAGVSQSPSNKVTEKGKDVELRCDPISGHTALYWYRQSLGQGLEFLIYFQGNSAPDKSGLPSDRFSAERTGGSVSTLTIQRTQQEDSAVYLCASSSLGTGVQSPLHFGNGTRLTVT.